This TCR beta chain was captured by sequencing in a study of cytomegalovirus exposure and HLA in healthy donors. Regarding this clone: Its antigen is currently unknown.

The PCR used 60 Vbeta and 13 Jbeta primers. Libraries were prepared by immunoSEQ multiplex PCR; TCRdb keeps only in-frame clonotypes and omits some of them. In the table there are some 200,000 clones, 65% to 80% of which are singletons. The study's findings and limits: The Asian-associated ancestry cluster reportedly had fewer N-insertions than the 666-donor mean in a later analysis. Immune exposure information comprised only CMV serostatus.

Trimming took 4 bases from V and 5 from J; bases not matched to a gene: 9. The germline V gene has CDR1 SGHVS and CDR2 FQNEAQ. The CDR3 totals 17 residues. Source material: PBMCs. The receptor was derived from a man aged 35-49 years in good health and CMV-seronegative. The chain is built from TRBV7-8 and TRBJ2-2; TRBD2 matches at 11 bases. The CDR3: CASSSPLAGGPTGELFF. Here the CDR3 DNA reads TGTGCCAGCAGCTCCCCCTTAGCGGGAGGGCCGACCGGGGAGCTGTTTTTT.